The TCR beta chain described here comes from a study of blood T cell repertoires in COVID-19. In the study overall: Samples came from the United States, Italy and Spain, spanning acute and convalescent COVID-19.

Trimming cost V 5 bases and J 6 bases, with 8 bases left between them. Germline CDR1 is WSHSY and CDR2 is SAAADI. The CDR3 runs to 12 residues. As originally analysed: Scientists estimated how many nucleated cells there were by amplifying reference gene primers. Libraries were prepared by immunoSEQ multiplex PCR; TCRdb keeps only in-frame clonotypes and omits some of them. The V and J calls and clone size were taken over from that table, and D and trimming were inferred from the DNA. The sample holds under 450,000 clones; approximately 88% are singletons and the top ten take roughly 12%. The specimen was peripheral blood. The chain employs TRBV10-2 and TRBJ2-1; possible D gene TRBD1, 6 bases. This TCR derives from a woman between 50 and 59 years old with COVID-19, enrolled during active disease. The CDR3 is CASSSGVNEQFF. The CDR3 DNA is TGCGCCAGCAGTTCAGGGGTCAATGAGCAGTTCTTC.